This TCR beta chain was sequenced during a study of molecular identifiers for immune sequencing clone quantification. Many counts were recorded for this clonotype. As yet, its antigen is unknown. Study-wide findings and caveats: Highly expanded clone sizes could be underestimated through barcode sharing by identical TCR molecules.

TCRdb re-called the PCR reads with MiXCR, one entry per CDR3 protein. The sample shows some 65,000 distinct CDR3 sequences, approximately 18% of them seen only once. The source is a human donor in good health. Some libraries in this study had Jurkat cell RNA spiked in. Sequencing input: naive CD8+ T cells from blood, with Jurkat cell RNA spiked in. Documented subset: FACS-sorted CD8+CD4-CCR7+CD45RA+ naive T cells.

CDR3 in DNA: TGTGCCAGCAGCTTATTGAACTTTGGGAACTTCGATGAAAAACTGTTTTTT. Its translation: CASSLLNFGNFDEKLFF. This sequence joins TRBV7-9 and TRBJ1-4; D uncertain. Germline V gene lookup returns CDR1 SEHNR and CDR2 FQNEAQ (reference sequence). This CDR3 comprises 17 residues. V dropped 2 bases and J dropped 6 bases, with 19 bases sitting between them.